Relative to its sample, the clone carrying this TCR beta chain is medium-sized (0.01 to 0.1%). Its cognate antigen is unknown. Measured with immunoSEQ multiplex PCR; TCRdb has only the in-frame clones, and not every one. The sample gives 26,000 or so clones, about 84% of which show up once; roughly 15% is in the top ten. The V end was cut by 1 base, the J end by 0 bases, with 13 bases between. This CDR3 is built from 17 residues. CDR1 and CDR2 from the germline V gene are MGHRA and YSYEKL. With the ViraFEST assay, the study expanded antigen-specific CD4+ T cells using viral peptide pools, then sequenced them. Following 10 days of culture, CD4+ T cells were isolated. PCR-confirmed SARS-CoV-2 infection occurred in the person between March and December 2020. This specimen comes from a study of vaccination effects on CD4 cells after COVID-19.

This chain joins TRBV4-1 and TRBJ2-1; D is possibly TRBD2 (5 bases). Sequences were derived from CD4+ T cells from PBMCs cultured with HCoV-NL63 spike peptides, sampled before COVID-19 vaccination. The clonotype originates from a human donor who had a prior SARS-CoV-2 infection. Here the CDR3 DNA reads TGCGCCAGCAGCCAAGGATGGGCTAGCCGCTCCTACAATGAGCAGTTCTTC. It codes for CASSQGWASRSYNEQFF.